This T cell receptor (beta chain) derives from a study of blood T cell repertoires in COVID-19. Looking at the study overall: Italy, Spain and the United States were the sources of the convalescent and acute COVID-19 samples. PBMCs, B-cell-depleted T cells, or T cells provided the cDNA or gDNA that made up the material.

This clone was found once. This table comes from immunoSEQ multiplex PCR, and its TCRdb copy is limited to in-frame clones, with some not included. Here the sample spans under 350,000 clones, just over 85% being singletons. Study members were between about 18 and 95 years old and lived in approximately 25 US regions. Per germline, CDR1 MNHEY and CDR2 SVGAGI. The CDR3 runs 13 residues. V dropped 5 bases and J dropped 5 bases, with 12 bases sitting between them. This chain connects TRBV6-5 to TRBJ1-2, with D possibly TRBD1 on 5 matching bases. Sequenced material: PBMCs or T cells enriched from blood (not recorded which). The clonotype was recovered from a woman aged 35 to 49 with acute COVID-19. The CDR3 DNA is TGTGCCAGCAGTCCCGACAGCTTTTATGGCTACACCTTC. It is translated as CASSPDSFYGYTF.